The next 5 T cell receptor beta chains were all read from a single sample in a study of blood T cells in healthy people across ages. Next came a second PCR, run for 7 to 11 cycles, which used a sample-barcoded 5' primer along with a J-beta primer mix. TCRdb ran MiXCR on the 5' RACE reads and lists one entry per CDR3 protein. The sample carries around 1,600,000 distinct CDR3 sequences, 42% recorded once. The sequencing sample was made of blood. The source of these receptors is a woman aged 18-35 years in good health.

This clonotype was recorded many times. The chain recombines TRBV29-1 with TRBJ2-5; possibly TRBD2 for D (5 bases). Trimming shortened V by 4 bases and J by 3 bases, and 15 bases separated the two germline ends. This CDR3 has 14 amino acids. CDR1 SQVTM and CDR2 ANQGSEA come from the germline V gene. The CDR3 loop is CSVGTRSPKETQYF. CDR3 nucleotides: TGCAGCGTTGGGACTCGGTCCCCTAAAGAGACCCAGTACTTC.

This clonotype was seen more than once but under ten times. V gene TRBV12-3 or TRBV12-4 combines with J gene TRBJ2-5; TRBD1 might be the D (5 bases). Trimming pared 6 bases from V and 1 base from J, leaving 9 bases between. This CDR3 contains 13 residues. The CDR3 DNA reads TGTGCCAGCAGGAGACAGATCCAAGAGACCCAGTACTTC. This gives the protein CASRRQIQETQYF.

This clonotype was seen a few times. CDR3 amino acids: CSARPDSLIYEQYF. DNA of the CDR3: TGCAGTGCTAGGCCCGACAGCCTCATCTACGAGCAGTACTTC. The chain employs TRBV20-1 and TRBJ2-7, with TRBD1 as a possible D gene (5 bases). Per the germline V gene, CDR1 is DFQATT and CDR2 is SNEGSKA (reference sequence). The CDR3 is 14 residues long. Trimming took off 3 bases at V and 3 bases at J, with 15 bases between the two ends.

This clonotype was counted a few times. This chain joins TRBV4-1 and TRBJ1-1; a weak D match, TRBD1 (6 bases). The CDR3 totals 16 residues. V was pared by 3 bases and J by 0 bases, with 14 bases between. The germline V gene has CDR1 MGHRA and CDR2 YSYEKL. CDR3 sequence (DNA): TGCGCCAGCAGCCACGGGGGGCAGGGGCTGAACACTGAAGCTTTCTTT. Its protein is CASSHGGQGLNTEAFF.

This clonotype showed up just a few times. The chain links TRBV7-9 to TRBJ2-7; D remains ambiguous. The germline V and J ends were trimmed by 3 bases and 2 bases, with 8 bases remaining between them. The CDR3 length is 13 residues. CDR1 SEHNR and CDR2 FQNEAQ come from the germline V gene (reference sequence). CDR3 sequence reads: CASSFSPTYEQYF. CDR3 DNA: TGTGCCAGCAGCTTCTCGCCAACCTACGAGCAGTACTTC.